This T cell receptor beta chain comes out of a study of post-analysis software for immune sequencing data. Study summary: Relapsing-remitting, secondary progressive and progressive-relapsing courses of multiple sclerosis were included.

Regarding the study as a whole: The five TRBV segments detected at higher frequency in patients than in controls included TRBV5-6, TRBV5-1 and TRBV20-1. Versus controls, multiple sclerosis patients showed significantly lower diversity (normalized Chao1).

To note about this clonotype: As yet, its antigen is unknown.

Germline assignment: CDR1 SQVTM and CDR2 ANQGSEA. The V and J ends lost 0 bases and 5 bases respectively, with 16 bases between them. The CDR3 totals 15 residues. Unique molecular identifiers were built into the TCR beta cDNA libraries. TCRdb re-analysed the PCR reads in MiXCR, keeping a single row per CDR3 protein. The sample lists some 500,000 distinct CDR3 sequences, approximately 46% occurring once. Sequencing was carried out using blood. This chain uses TRBV29-1 with TRBJ1-2; no firm D call. The sequence derives from a girl under 18 with multiple sclerosis. The CDR3: CSVEDLARTGYGYTF. CDR3 nucleotides: TGCAGCGTTGAAGATTTGGCCCGGACGGGGTATGGCTACACCTTC.